Listed here are 26 T cell receptor beta chains from one sample, sequenced in a study of breast tumors, draining lymph nodes, adjacent tissues. TCRdb processed the multiplex PCR reads anew with MiXCR; each CDR3 protein has one entry. The sample lists 200,000 to 300,000 distinct CDR3 sequences, over 25% occurring once. Axillary draining lymph nodes of breast cancer patients supplied the node samples. Input material: axillary lymph node tissue. Every receptor here comes from a female donor with breast cancer. Some clones in this sample may be carry-over from other donors' samples.

The table lists this clonotype with many counts. The rearrangement links TRBV5-1 to TRBJ1-6; D remains ambiguous. V was cut by 6 bases and J by 7 bases, with 11 bases left in between. The length of the CDR3 is 13 residues. The germline V gene has CDR1 SGHRS and CDR2 YFSETQ. The CDR3 nucleotides read TGCGCCAGCACATTGGAGGGAAATTCACCCCTCCACTTT. This encodes CASTLEGNSPLHF.

A remark on this clonotype: A much larger clone is a single base away; this may be a read error. V and J are TRBV6-5 and TRBJ1-5; 7 bases map to TRBD1. Germline loops: CDR1 MNHEY, CDR2 SVGAGI. The CDR3 runs to 15 residues. The CDR3 loop reads CASNYSGGSNQPQHF. CDR3 coding DNA: TGTGCCAGCAATTACTCAGGGGGTAGCAATCAGCCCCAGCATTTT.

This clonotype appeared a single time. V is TRBV7-9 and J is TRBJ2-7, with TRBD1 matching 8 bases. V shed 5 bases and J 6 bases; nucleotides not matched to a gene: 15. The CDR3 covers 16 residues. Germline values: CDR1 SEHNR, CDR2 FQNEAQ (reference sequence). Here the CDR3 reads CASSRDTGGEVAEQYF. CDR3 nucleotide sequence: TGTGCCAGCAGCCGGGATACAGGGGGAGAGGTTGCCGAGCAGTACTTC. The full variable domain, rest sourced from reference TRBV7-9 and TRBJ2-7, is DTGVSQNPRHKITKRGQNVTFRCDPISEHNRLYWYRQTLGQGPEFLTYFQNEAQLEKSRLLSDRFSAERPKGSFSTLEIQRTEQGDSAMYLCASSRDTGGEVAEQYFGPGTRLTVT.

Ten or more counts support this clonotype. The J gene is TRBJ2-1, the V gene TRBV29-1; the match to TRBD2 covers 7 bases. CDR1 is SQVTM and CDR2 is ANQGSEA in the germline V gene. The CDR3 runs 14 residues. Trimming removed 4 bases from V and 1 base from J; junction bases left unmatched: 4. CDR3 bases: TGCAGCGTTGTCTCTAGCGGATCCTACAATGAGCAGTTCTTC. Amino acids: CSVVSSGSYNEQFF.

At least ten counts were recorded for this clonotype. V and J are TRBV7-9 and TRBJ2-7, with 10 bases lining up with TRBD1. J gave up 3 bases and V 5 bases, and 7 bases lay outside the gene matches. The CDR3 length is 15 residues. Per germline, CDR1 SEHNR and CDR2 FQNEAQ (reference sequence). The CDR3 DNA is TGTGCCAGCAGCCAGGGGACAGGGGCAGTCTACGAGCAGTACTTC. Translating gives CASSQGTGAVYEQYF.

The J gene is TRBJ1-1, the V gene TRBV19; 7 bases line up with TRBD1. The CDR3 contains 15 residues. Trimming removed 6 bases from V and 0 bases from J; junction bases left unmatched: 7. Germline V gives CDR1 LNHDA, CDR2 SQIVND (reference sequence). The CDR3 DNA is TGTGCCAGTAGCCAGGGACAGAGGATGAACACTGAAGCTTTCTTT. Translation gives CASSQGQRMNTEAFF.

The sample holds many counts of this clonotype. V is TRBV2 and J is TRBJ2-3, with 9 positions matching TRBD2. The CDR3 runs 16 residues. The germline V gene encodes CDR1 SNHLY and CDR2 FYNNEI. The V and J ends lost 4 bases and 6 bases, in that order; junction bases with no gene match: 11. For the CDR3, the DNA is TGTGCCAGCAGTGTCCTAGCGGGGACCTATCATGATACGCAGTATTTT. Encoded protein: CASSVLAGTYHDTQYF.

The V and J genes are TRBV27 and TRBJ2-7; 9 bases align to TRBD2. The CDR3 covers 16 residues. The germline CDR1 and CDR2 sequences are MNHEY and SMNVEV (reference sequence). The V segment lost 5 bases and the J segment 3 bases; nucleotides outside the gene matches: 11. The DNA for the CDR3 is TGTGCCAGCAGTCTAGCGGGGAGCCCAGGTTTCTACGAGCAGTACTTC. Protein: CASSLAGSPGFYEQYF.

This chain uses TRBV3-1 with TRBJ1-2; D remains unclear. Trimming removed 1 base from V and 8 bases from J, with 11 bases in between. The CDR3 runs to 13 residues. The germline V gene has CDR1 LGHDT and CDR2 YNNKEL (reference sequence). The DNA for the CDR3 is TGTGCCAGCAGCCAAGTTGGTTCTTCAGGCTACACCTTC. Translation gives CASSQVGSSGYTF.

At least ten counts were recorded for this clonotype. This chain uses TRBV2 with TRBJ2-5, with TRBD2 identical over 8 bases. This CDR3 is 15 amino acids long. Germline CDR1 SNHLY, CDR2 FYNNEI. The junction had 8 bases not matched to a gene; V was cut back by 7 bases and J by 1 base. The CDR3 reads CASKPGLVTQETQYF. CDR3 coding DNA: TGTGCCAGCAAACCGGGACTAGTAACCCAAGAGACCCAGTACTTC.

The chain uses TRBV10-2 and TRBJ2-1, with 10 nucleotides matching TRBD2. This CDR3 has 14 amino acids. CDR1 and CDR2 (germline): WSHSY, SAAADI. V trimming: 3 bases; J trimming: 8 bases; junction bases outside the gene matches: 4. The CDR3 region has the DNA TGCGCCAGCAGTGATCCTAGCGGGAGCGATGAGCAGTTCTTC. Its protein product is CASSDPSGSDEQFF.

The gene calls are TRBV20-1 and TRBJ2-3, with 10 bases matching TRBD2. Losses at the gene ends were 6 bases for V and 6 bases for J; bases not matched to a gene: 12. The CDR3 spans 15 residues. The germline gives CDR1 DFQATT, CDR2 SNEGSKA (reference sequence). CDR3 amino acids: CSATPPSGSRDTQYF. CDR3 DNA: TGCAGTGCCACCCCCCCTAGCGGGAGTAGGGATACGCAGTATTTT.

J is TRBJ2-3 and V is TRBV7-2, with 13 positions matching TRBD2. This CDR3 comprises 18 residues. Germline CDR1 is SGHTA and CDR2 is FQGNSA. V was pared by 5 bases and J by 0 bases, with 8 bases of the junction left unmatched. The CDR3 loop is CASSPRTSGSGSTDTQYF. In DNA form, the CDR3 reads TGTGCCAGCAGCCCCCGGACTAGCGGGAGCGGAAGCACAGATACGCAGTATTTT.

This clonotype was picked up many times. CDR3 residues: CASSLVERPQETQYF. The CDR3, as DNA: TGTGCCAGCAGCTTGGTGGAGAGGCCCCAAGAGACCCAGTACTTC. The chain uses TRBV5-6 and TRBJ2-5, with D unresolved. V lost 0 bases and J lost 1, with 10 bases in between. The germline V gene encodes CDR1 SGHDT and CDR2 YYEEEE. The CDR3 has 15 amino acids.

In its sample, this clonotype was seen many times. The chain recombines TRBV10-1 with TRBJ1-2, with 7 nucleotides matching TRBD1. CDR3 size: 13 residues. Germline V CDR1 and CDR2: WNHNN, SYGVQD (reference sequence). J was trimmed by 8 bases and V by 6 bases; bases with no gene match: 9. In DNA form, the CDR3 reads TGCGCCAGCAGCGAGGACAGGCTGGGAGGCTACACCTTC. Its translation is CASSEDRLGGYTF.

A word on this clonotype: A much larger clone differs by one base, so this may be a read error. The chain joins TRBV7-3 to TRBJ2-1, with 7 positions matching TRBD2. From germline, CDR1 is SGHTA and CDR2 FQGTGA. This CDR3 is 16 amino acids long. The CDR3 DNA reads TGCGCCAGCAGCCAAGATAGACCAGCGGGGAACAATGAGCAGTTCTTC. Encoded protein: CASSQDRPAGNNEQFF.

For this clonotype: A junction boundary mismatches the germline segment, possibly from a read error. The V and J genes are TRBV19 and TRBJ2-2; maybe TRBD2 (5 bases). CDR1 is LNHDA, CDR2 SQIVND, per germline (reference sequence). The CDR3 is made up of 11 amino acids. The CDR3 protein is CASQATGEPLF. The CDR3 DNA reads as TGTGCCAGTCAGGCAACCGGGGAGCCGCTTTTT.

The V call is TRBV28, the J call TRBJ1-5; the D gene is possibly TRBD1 (6 bases). The length of the CDR3 is 15 residues. With 6 bases removed from V and 5 bases from J, the gap between germline ends came to 17 bases. Germline V gene sequence: CDR1 MDHEN, CDR2 SYDVKM. CDR3 sequence (DNA): TGTGCCAGCAGGCCCACAGGGCCCTCCTATCAGCCCCAGCATTTT. Its translation: CASRPTGPSYQPQHF.

As DNA, the CDR3 is TGTGCCAGCAGAAAGGACTGGGGGGGCACAGATACGCAGTATTTT. Protein product: CASRKDWGGTDTQYF. V and J are TRBV6-4 and TRBJ2-3; TRBD2 might be the D (6 bases). The CDR3 is 15 residues long. Trimming left V 6 bases short and J 1 base short, with 14 bases between. CDR1 and CDR2 (germline): MRHNA, SNTAGT.

This clonotype was seen only a few times. The CDR3 here is CASSFFPANYGYTF. The CDR3 coding sequence is TGTGCCAGCAGTTTCTTCCCAGCCAACTATGGCTACACCTTC. The gene calls are TRBV27 and TRBJ1-2; D is undetermined. The CDR3 length is 14 residues. Germline V gene data show CDR1 as MNHEY and CDR2 as SMNVEV (reference sequence). V dropped 3 bases and J dropped 2 bases, with 10 bases sitting between them.

Of note for this clonotype: A much larger clone is a single base away; this may be a read error. This sequence joins TRBV10-3 and TRBJ2-2; 12 bases line up with TRBD2. This CDR3 spans 13 amino acids. The germline gives CDR1 ENHRY, CDR2 SYGVKD. DNA for the CDR3: TGTGCCACCCGGACTAGCGGGACCGGGAAGCTGTTTTTT. This codes for CATRTSGTGKLFF.

This clonotype has a count of ten or more. The genes are TRBV11-3 and TRBJ1-3; no firm D call. Trimming pared 5 bases from V and 0 bases from J, leaving 14 bases between. Looked up from germline, CDR1 is SGHNT and CDR2 is YENEEA. The CDR3 runs to 16 residues. Here the CDR3 DNA reads TGTGCCAGCAGCCTCCTGAGGGCGAGCTCTGGAAACACCATATATTTT. Its protein product is CASSLLRASSGNTIYF.

Ten or more counts support this clonotype. The chain has TRBV6-5 and TRBJ1-2, with TRBD1 matching 9 bases. V lost 2 bases and J lost 7; bases outside the gene matches: 2. The CDR3 has 13 residues. The V gene's germline CDR1 is MNHEY and CDR2 SVGAGI. The CDR3, as DNA: TGTGCCAGCAGTTACGGGACAGGGTTTGGCTACACCTTC. Its translation: CASSYGTGFGYTF.

This clonotype was counted ten times or more. V gene TRBV6-1 combines with J gene TRBJ2-5; TRBD1 aligns across 7 bases. V shed 6 bases and J 4 bases; nucleotides not matched to a gene: 11. The CDR3 contains 15 residues. Per germline, CDR1 MNHNS and CDR2 SASEGT. CDR3 nucleotides: TGTGCCAGCAGGGGACAGCCTGAAGAGGGAGAGACCCAGTACTTC. Translating gives CASRGQPEEGETQYF.

This clonotype was seen repeatedly, ten times or more. The V call is TRBV7-9, the J call TRBJ2-1, with 11 positions matching TRBD2. The germline V gene has CDR1 SEHNR and CDR2 FQNEAQ (reference sequence). The CDR3 spans 16 residues. The trim removed 5 bases at V and 0 bases at J, leaving 3 bases unmatched. CDR3 residues: CASSRLAGSSYNEQFF. CDR3 sequence (DNA): TGTGCCAGCAGCCGACTAGCGGGAAGCTCCTACAATGAGCAGTTCTTC.

Ten or more counts support this clonotype. The V call is TRBV4-2, the J call TRBJ2-7; D is undetermined. Germline CDR1 is LGHNA and CDR2 is YNFKEQ. Between the trimmed V and J ends, which lost 0 bases and 2 bases, there was a span of 8 bases. This CDR3 comprises 14 residues. The CDR3 is CASSQDPSTYEQYF. The CDR3 DNA sequence: TGTGCCAGCAGCCAAGATCCATCCACCTACGAGCAGTACTTC.